This TCR beta chain was identified in a study of shared clonotypes between healthy human individuals. General study results and limits: Sequencing of the sorted subsets was shown by rarefaction to be incomplete despite large depth. Clonotypes not shared had lower generation probabilities than those common to all four donors. Among donors, the sharing of clonotypes was expected to be influenced by sequencing depth.

The V and J ends lost 1 base and 4 bases respectively, with 11 bases between them. The CDR3 sequence is 14 residues long. CDR1 and CDR2 from the germline V gene are MNHEY and SMNVEV (reference sequence). The assay was immunoSEQ multiplex PCR, and TCRdb's table has in-frame clones only and misses some. Among around 2.1 million clones listed, just over 90% were seen once. Naive-designated CD8 cells lacked CD45RO, were positively enriched for CCR7, and omitted terminally differentiated effector memory CD45RA+ cells. For this clone: As yet, its antigen is unknown.

The sequence was obtained from a man younger than 30 in good health. Some clones in this sample may be carry-over from other donors' samples. This chain uses TRBV27 with TRBJ2-7; tentatively, D is TRBD1 (5 bases). Sequences were obtained from naive CD8+ T cells from PBMCs. The CDR3 DNA reads as TGTGCCAGCAGTTTATATCAGGGTTGGTACGAGCAGTACTTC. Its translation is CASSLYQGWYEQYF.